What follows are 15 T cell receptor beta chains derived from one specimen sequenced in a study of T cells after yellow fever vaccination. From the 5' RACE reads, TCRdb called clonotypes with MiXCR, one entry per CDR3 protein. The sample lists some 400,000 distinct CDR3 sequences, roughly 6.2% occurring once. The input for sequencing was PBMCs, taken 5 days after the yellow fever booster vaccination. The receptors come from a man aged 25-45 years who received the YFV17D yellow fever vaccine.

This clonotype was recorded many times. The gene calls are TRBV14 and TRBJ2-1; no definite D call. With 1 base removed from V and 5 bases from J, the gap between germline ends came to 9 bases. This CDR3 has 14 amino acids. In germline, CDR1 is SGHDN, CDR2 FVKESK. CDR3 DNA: TGTGCCAGCAGCCAAGTGCAGCTCCACAATGAGCAGTTCTTC. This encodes CASSQVQLHNEQFF.

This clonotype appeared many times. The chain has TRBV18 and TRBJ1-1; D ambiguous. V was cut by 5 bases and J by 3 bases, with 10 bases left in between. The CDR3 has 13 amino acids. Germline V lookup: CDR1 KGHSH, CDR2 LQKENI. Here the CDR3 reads CASSYLEDTEAFF. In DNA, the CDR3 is TGTGCCAGCTCATATCTTGAAGACACTGAAGCTTTCTTT.

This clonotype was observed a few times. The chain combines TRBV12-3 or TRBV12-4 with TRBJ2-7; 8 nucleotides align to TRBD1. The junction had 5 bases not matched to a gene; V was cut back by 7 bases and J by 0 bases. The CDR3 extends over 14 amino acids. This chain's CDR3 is CASTPDRVSYEQYF. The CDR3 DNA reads TGTGCCAGCACCCCGGACAGGGTCTCCTACGAGCAGTACTTC.

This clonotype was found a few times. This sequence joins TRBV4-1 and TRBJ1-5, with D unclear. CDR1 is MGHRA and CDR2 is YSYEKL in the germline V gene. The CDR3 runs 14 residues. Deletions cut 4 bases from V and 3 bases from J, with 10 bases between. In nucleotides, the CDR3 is TGCGCCAGCAGCCCCCTCCTTCCCAATCAGCCCCAGCATTTT. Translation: CASSPLLPNQPQHF.

CDR3 residues: CASSSFSGTDTQYF. For the CDR3, the DNA is TGTGCCAGCAGCTCCTTTTCAGGCACAGATACGCAGTATTTT. The J gene is TRBJ2-3, the V gene TRBV5-4; D remains unclear. V lost 3 bases and J lost 1, with 9 bases in between. The CDR3 runs 14 residues. CDR1 and CDR2 (germline): SGHNT, YYREEE (reference sequence).

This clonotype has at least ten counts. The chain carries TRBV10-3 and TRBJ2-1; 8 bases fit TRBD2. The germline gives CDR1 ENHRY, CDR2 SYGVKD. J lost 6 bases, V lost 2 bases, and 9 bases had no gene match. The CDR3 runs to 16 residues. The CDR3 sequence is CAISEGREGLFNEQFF. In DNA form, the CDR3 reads TGTGCCATCAGTGAGGGACGGGAGGGCCTATTCAATGAGCAGTTCTTC.

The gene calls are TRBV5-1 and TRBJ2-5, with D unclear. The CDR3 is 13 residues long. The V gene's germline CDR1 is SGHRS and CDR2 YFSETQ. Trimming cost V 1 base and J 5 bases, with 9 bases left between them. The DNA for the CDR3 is TGCGCCAGCAGCTTGTTGAACGCGGAGACCCAGTACTTC. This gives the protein CASSLLNAETQYF.

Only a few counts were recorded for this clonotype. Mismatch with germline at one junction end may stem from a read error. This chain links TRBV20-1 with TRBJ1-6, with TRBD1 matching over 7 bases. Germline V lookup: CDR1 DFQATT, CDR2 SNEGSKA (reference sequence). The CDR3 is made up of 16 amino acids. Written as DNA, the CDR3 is TGCTGTGCTAGAGACTCCGGGACAGCAAGGGATTCACCCCTCCACTTT. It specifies CCARDSGTARDSPLHF.

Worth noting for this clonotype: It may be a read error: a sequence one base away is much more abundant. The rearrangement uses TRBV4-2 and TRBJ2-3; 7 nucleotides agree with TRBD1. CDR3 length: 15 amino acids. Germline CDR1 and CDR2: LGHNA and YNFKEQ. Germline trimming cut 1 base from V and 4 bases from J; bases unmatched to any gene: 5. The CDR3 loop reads CASSQAGTASDTQYF. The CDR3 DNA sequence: TGTGCCAGCAGCCAAGCAGGGACAGCCTCAGATACGCAGTATTTT.

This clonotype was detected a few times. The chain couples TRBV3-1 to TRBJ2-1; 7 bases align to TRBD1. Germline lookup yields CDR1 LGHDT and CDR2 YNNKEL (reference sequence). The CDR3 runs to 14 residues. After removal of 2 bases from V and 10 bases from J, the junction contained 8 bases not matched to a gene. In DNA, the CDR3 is TGTGCCAGCAGCCAAACGGGACAGCCGTGGGAGCAGTTCTTC. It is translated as CASSQTGQPWEQFF.

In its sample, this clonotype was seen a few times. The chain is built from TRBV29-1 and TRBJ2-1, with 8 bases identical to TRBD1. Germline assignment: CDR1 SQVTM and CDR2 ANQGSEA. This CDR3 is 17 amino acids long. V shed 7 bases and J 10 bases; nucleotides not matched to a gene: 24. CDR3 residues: CSANDRGPRQGKIEQFF. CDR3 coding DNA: TGCAGCGCTAACGACAGGGGCCCAAGACAGGGGAAAATAGAGCAGTTCTTC.

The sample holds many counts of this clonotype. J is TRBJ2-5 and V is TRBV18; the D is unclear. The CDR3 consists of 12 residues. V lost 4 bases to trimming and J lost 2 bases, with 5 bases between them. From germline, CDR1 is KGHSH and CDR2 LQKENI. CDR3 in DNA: TGTGCCAGCTCACAGAGTCAAGAGACCCAGTACTTC. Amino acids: CASSQSQETQYF.

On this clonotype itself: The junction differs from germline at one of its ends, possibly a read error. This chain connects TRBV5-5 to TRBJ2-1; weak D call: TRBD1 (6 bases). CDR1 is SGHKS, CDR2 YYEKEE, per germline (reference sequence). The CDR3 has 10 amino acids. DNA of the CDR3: TGTGCCAGCAGCACCAGGACAGTCCGCTTC. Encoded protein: CASSTRTVRF.

The CDR3 region is CAMAGTTTSPDTQYF. In nucleotides, the CDR3 is TGTGCCATGGCCGGGACAACAACTAGCCCAGATACGCAGTATTTT. This chain links TRBV10-3 with TRBJ2-3, with D perhaps matching TRBD1 or TRBD2 (6 bases each). CDR1 and CDR2 (germline): ENHRY, SYGVKD. Between the trimmed V and J ends, which lost 9 bases and 4 bases, there was a span of 20 bases. This CDR3 has 15 amino acids.

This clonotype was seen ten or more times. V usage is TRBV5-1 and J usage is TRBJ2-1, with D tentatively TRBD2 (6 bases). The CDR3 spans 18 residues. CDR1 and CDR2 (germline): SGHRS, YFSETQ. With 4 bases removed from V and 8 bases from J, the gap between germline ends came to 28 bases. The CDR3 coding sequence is TGCGCCAGCAGCAAACGATCGCACACTAGCAGATCAACCCATGAGCAGTTCTTC. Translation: CASSKRSHTSRSTHEQFF.